This TCR beta chain comes out of a study of graft-versus-host responses after intestinal transplantation. Study in general: Once they had received anti-thymocyte globulin induction, all recipients took tacrolimus and steroids for approximately 3 years.

General study results and limits: Maximum circulating GvH clone levels tracked with early post-transplant HvG decreases.

This CDR3 spans 16 amino acids. V shed 0 bases, J shed 7 bases, and the junction held 6 bases outside the gene matches. CDR1 MNHEY and CDR2 SVGAGI come from the germline V gene. Comment on this clone: Its cognate antigen is unknown.

The protocol was immunoSEQ multiplex PCR, while the TCRdb copy is restricted to in-frame clones and leaves out a portion. The repertoire holds 45,000 to 65,000 clones, with around 93% as singletons. This chain joins TRBV6-5 and TRBJ1-4, with 9 bases lining up with TRBD1. This clonotype originated in a human donor who was the organ donor for an intestinal transplant. The material sequenced was unstimulated CD4+ T cells sorted from spleen or lymph node cells, taken before transplant. This chain's CDR3 is CASSYSRGTGLEKLFF. CDR3 DNA sequence: TGTGCCAGCAGTTACTCGAGAGGGACAGGGCTTGAAAAACTGTTTTTT.